This TCR beta chain was obtained from a study of CD8+ T cells in alopecia areata. Findings of the study overall: The study found higher clonality in lesional than normal scalp, especially in alopecia totalis/universalis. Scalp specimens additionally yield sequences from normal skin's resident alphabeta T cells.

Reverse transcribed after extraction, RNA yielded cDNA as the sequencing template. The assay was immunoSEQ multiplex PCR, and TCRdb's table has in-frame clones only and misses some. The table lists more than 2,000 clones, with no singletons. This clone was counted between two and nine times. Its target is not known. Gene names denote mouse genes. Cutaneous lymph nodes were pooled and cells sorted by CD4, CD8alpha, NKG2D, NKG2ACE and more. This TCR was sampled from a C3H/HeJ mouse with alopecia areata. Strain haplotype at MHC: H2-k. The sequencing sample was made of CD8+ T cells sorted from a lymph node.

This chain's CDR3 is CASSISDRQDTQYF. CDR3 DNA, as far as it was read: TGTGCCAGCAGTATATCGGACAGACAAGAC. J is TRBJ2-5 and V is TRBV19, with a possible D match to TRBD1 (6 bases). The read is 4 residues too short to cover the CDR3 end, so that end is filled in from the germline J gene. The V and J ends lost 1 base and 3 bases respectively, with 9 bases between them. Germline CDR1 FNHDT, CDR2 SITEND (reference sequence). The CDR3 covers 14 residues. Complete variable domain (other parts from reference TRBV19 and TRBJ2-5): GGIITQTPKFLIGQEGQKLTLKCQQNFNHDTMYWYRQDSGKGLRLIYYSITENDLQKGDLSEGYDASREKKSSFSLTVTSAQKNEMAVFLCASSISDRQDTQYFGPGTRLLVL.